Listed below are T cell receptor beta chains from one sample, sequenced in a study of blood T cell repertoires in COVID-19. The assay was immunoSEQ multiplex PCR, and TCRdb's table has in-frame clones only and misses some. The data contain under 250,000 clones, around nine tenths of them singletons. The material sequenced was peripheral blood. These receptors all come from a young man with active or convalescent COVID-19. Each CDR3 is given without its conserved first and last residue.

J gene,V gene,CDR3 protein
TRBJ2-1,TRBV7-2,ASSFRVGASYNEQF
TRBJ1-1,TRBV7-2,ASSTQGGGTEAF
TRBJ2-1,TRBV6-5,ASSYGGAAYNEQF
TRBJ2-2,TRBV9,ANQCGENTGELF
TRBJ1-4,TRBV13,ASSPTGTGDPKTNEKLF
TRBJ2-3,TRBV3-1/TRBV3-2,ASSQVPVDSDTQY
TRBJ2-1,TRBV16,ASSQSKQSSV
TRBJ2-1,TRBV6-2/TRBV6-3,ASSRGGTVWNEQF
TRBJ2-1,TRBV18,ASSGTSGRAVYNEQF
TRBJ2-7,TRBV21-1,ASSNSAGSRYEQY
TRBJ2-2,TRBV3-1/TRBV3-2,ASSQESLQGARYTGELF
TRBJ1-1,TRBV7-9,ASSGRQGTEAF
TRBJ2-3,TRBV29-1,SVGLPTLTDTQY
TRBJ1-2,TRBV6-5,ASSSPTVILSYGYT
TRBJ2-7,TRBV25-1,ASSEYGQNDYEQY
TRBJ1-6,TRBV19,ASSIGEGVSPLH
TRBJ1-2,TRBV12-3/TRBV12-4,ASSRDRGYGYT
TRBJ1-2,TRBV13,ASSPGTGMNYGYT
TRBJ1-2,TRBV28,ASSLRDRQAGGYT
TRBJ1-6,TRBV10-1,EGGRDSPLH
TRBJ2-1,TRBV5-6,ASSLISRYNEQF
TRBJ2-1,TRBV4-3,ASSQDSGSGRGAGGEQF
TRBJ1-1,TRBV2,ASRIGQGETNTEAF
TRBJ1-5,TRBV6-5,ATADRPGQPQH
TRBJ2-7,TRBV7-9,ASSLSLVYEQY
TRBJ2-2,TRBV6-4,ASRRLAGGGGNTGELF
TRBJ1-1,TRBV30,AWSTRQGRTEAF
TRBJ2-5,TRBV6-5,ASSYDPSGETQY
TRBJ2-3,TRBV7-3,ASSDRGGDGDTQY
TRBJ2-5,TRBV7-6,ASRATSGDQY
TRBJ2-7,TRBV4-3,ASSQSSTASYEQY
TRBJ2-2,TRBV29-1,SVDRPNTGELF
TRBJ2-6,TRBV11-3,ASSGEEKVFGANVLT
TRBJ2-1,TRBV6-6,ASSYGQGLGEQF
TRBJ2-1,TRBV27,ASSLQASYNEQF
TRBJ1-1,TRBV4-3,ASSQDREGPYEAF
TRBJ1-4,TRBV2,ASSEQVQANEKLF
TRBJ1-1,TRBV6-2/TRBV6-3,ASSPRGIAEAF
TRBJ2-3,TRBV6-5,ASSRTSGGDTQY
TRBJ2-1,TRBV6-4,ASSDNSGGFSEQF
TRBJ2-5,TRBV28,ASITSPGGGETQY
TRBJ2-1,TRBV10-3,AISAGAAGSYNEQF